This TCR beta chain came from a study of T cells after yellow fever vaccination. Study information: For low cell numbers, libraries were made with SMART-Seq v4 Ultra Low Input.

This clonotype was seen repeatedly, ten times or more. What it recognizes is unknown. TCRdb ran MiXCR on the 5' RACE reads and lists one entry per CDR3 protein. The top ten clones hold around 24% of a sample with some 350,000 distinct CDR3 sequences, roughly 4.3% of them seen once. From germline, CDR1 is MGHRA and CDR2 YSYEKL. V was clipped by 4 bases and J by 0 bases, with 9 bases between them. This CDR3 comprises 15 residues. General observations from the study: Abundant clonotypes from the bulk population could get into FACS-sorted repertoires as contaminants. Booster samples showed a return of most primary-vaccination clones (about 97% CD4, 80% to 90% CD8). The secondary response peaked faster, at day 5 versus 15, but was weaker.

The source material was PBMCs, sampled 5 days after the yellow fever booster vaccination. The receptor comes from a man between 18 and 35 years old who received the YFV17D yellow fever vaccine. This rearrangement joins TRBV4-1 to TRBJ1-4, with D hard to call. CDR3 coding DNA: TGCGCCAGCAGCCGGGGAGTTGCAACTAATGAAAAACTGTTTTTT. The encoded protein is CASSRGVATNEKLFF.